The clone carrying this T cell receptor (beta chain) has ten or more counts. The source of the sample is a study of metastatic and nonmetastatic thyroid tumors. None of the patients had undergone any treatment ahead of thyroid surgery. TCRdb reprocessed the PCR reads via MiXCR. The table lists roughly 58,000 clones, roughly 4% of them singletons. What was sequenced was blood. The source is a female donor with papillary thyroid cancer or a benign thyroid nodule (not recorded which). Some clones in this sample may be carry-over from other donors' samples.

The CDR3 is CASALLLAGAREKLFF. CDR3 nucleotides: TGTGCCAGCGCCCTTCTACTCGCGGGGGCGCGTGAAAAACTGTTTTTT. The chain employs TRBV12-3 or TRBV12-4 and TRBJ1-4; D might be TRBD1 (6 bases). The ends were cut back, 8 bases at V and 7 bases at J, with 23 bases in the middle. CDR3 length: 16 residues.